The 7 T cell receptor beta chains below all came from one sample that was sequenced in a study of shared clonotypes between healthy human individuals. Positive CCR7 selection of CD45RO-negative cells yielded the naive CD8 cells, and terminally differentiated effector memory CD45RA+ cells were excluded. Measured with immunoSEQ multiplex PCR; TCRdb has only the in-frame clones, and not every one. The sample lists a few million clones, just under 95% occurring once. Source material: naive CD8+ T cells from PBMCs. Receptors originate from a young man in good health. Some clones in this sample may be carry-over from other donors' samples.

The chain couples TRBV27 to TRBJ2-7; tentatively, D is TRBD2 (6 bases). Trimming removed 5 bases from V and 6 bases from J, with 14 bases in between. Germline V CDR1 and CDR2: MNHEY, SMNVEV (reference sequence). This CDR3 is built from 13 residues. The CDR3, as DNA: TGTGCCAGCAGTCCCGGGACTGTTTTCGAGCAGTACTTC. Amino acids: CASSPGTVFEQYF.

The chain combines TRBV11-1 with TRBJ2-7; D gene ambiguous. Germline V gives CDR1 SGHAT, CDR2 FQDESV (reference sequence). V was pared by 1 base and J by 1 base, with 8 bases between. CDR3 length: 14 residues. The CDR3 DNA follows: TGTGCCAGCAGCTTAGTTCAGTATTCCTACGAGCAGTACTTC. It specifies CASSLVQYSYEQYF. Drawing the rest from reference TRBV11-1 and TRBJ2-7, the complete variable domain is EAEVAQSPRYKITEKSQAVAFWCDPISGHATLYWYRQILGQGPELLVQFQDESVVDDSQLPKDRFSAERLKGVDSTLKIQPAELGDSAMYLCASSLVQYSYEQYFGPGTRLTVT.

The J gene is TRBJ1-2, the V gene TRBV29-1; a weak D match, TRBD1 (5 bases). CDR1 SQVTM and CDR2 ANQGSEA come from the germline V gene. This CDR3 has 13 amino acids. V was shortened by 1 base and J by 8 bases, with 14 bases between the two germline ends. Here the CDR3 reads CSVEVPGAGGYTF. The DNA of the CDR3 is TGCAGCGTTGAAGTGCCGGGAGCAGGGGGCTACACCTTC.

The chain couples TRBV2 to TRBJ2-5; unclear D gene. CDR1 is SNHLY, CDR2 FYNNEI, per germline. The CDR3 sequence is 12 residues long. The V end lost 8 bases, the J end lost 5 bases, and 12 bases lay between the germline ends. The DNA for the CDR3 is TGTGCCAGCTTAGTCATCAAGGAGACCCAGTACTTC. The encoded protein is CASLVIKETQYF.

V gene TRBV13 combines with J gene TRBJ1-4; D is uncertain. The CDR3 length is 16 residues. Germline CDR1 reads PRHDT; CDR2 reads FYEKMQ (reference sequence). V shed 4 bases and J shed 2 bases, with 14 bases lying between them. CDR3: CASSSKGRGTNEKLFF. For the CDR3, the DNA is TGTGCCAGCAGCTCGAAAGGACGGGGTACTAATGAAAAACTGTTTTTT. Supplemented by reference TRBV13 and TRBJ1-4, the full variable domain reads AAGVIQSPRHLIKEKRETATLKCYPIPRHDTVYWYQQGPGQDPQFLISFYEKMQSDKGSIPDRFSAQQFSDYHSELNMSSLELGDSALYFCASSSKGRGTNEKLFFGSGTQLSVL.

In this sample, this clone turned up once. This chain links TRBV7-2 with TRBJ1-2; D gene unclear. This CDR3 comprises 14 residues. Germline CDR1 is SGHTA and CDR2 is FQGNSA. Trimming cost V 5 bases and J 10 bases, with 20 bases left between them. The CDR3 reads CASSGRGQDPAYTF. The CDR3 DNA follows: TGTGCCAGCAGCGGAAGAGGCCAGGACCCGGCCTACACCTTC.

The chain recombines TRBV15 with TRBJ2-3; D not resolved. In germline, CDR1 is LNHNV, CDR2 YYDKDF (reference sequence). CDR3 length: 16 residues. V lost 5 bases, J lost 0 bases, and 15 bases lay in between. The CDR3 here is CATSPGAYPSTDTQYF. The CDR3 DNA reads as TGTGCCACCAGCCCCGGCGCGTACCCTAGCACAGATACGCAGTATTTT.